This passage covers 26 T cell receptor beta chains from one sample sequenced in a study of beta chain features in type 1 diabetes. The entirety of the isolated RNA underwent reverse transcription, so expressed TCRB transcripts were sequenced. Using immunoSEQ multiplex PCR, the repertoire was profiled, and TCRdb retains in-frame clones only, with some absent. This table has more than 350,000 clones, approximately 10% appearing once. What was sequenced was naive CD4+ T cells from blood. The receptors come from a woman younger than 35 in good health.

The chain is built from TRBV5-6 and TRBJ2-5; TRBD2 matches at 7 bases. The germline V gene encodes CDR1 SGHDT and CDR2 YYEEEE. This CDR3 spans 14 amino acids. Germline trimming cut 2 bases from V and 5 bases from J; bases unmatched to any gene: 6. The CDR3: CASSLWGGVETQYF. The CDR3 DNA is TGTGCCAGCAGCTTATGGGGAGGGGTTGAGACCCAGTACTTC.

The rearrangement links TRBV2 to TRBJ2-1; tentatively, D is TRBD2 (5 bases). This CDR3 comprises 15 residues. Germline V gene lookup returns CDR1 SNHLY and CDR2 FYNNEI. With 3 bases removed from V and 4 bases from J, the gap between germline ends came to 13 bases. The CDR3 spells CASSDMRAGYNEQFF. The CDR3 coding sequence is TGTGCCAGCAGTGATATGAGGGCGGGTTACAATGAGCAGTTCTTC.

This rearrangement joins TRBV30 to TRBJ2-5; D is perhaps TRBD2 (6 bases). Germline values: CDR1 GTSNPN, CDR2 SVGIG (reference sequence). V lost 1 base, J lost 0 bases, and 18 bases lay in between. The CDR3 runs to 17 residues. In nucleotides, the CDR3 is TGTGCCTGGAGTGCCTCGAGAGAGTGGGAGGACCAAGAGACCCAGTACTTC. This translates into CAWSASREWEDQETQYF.

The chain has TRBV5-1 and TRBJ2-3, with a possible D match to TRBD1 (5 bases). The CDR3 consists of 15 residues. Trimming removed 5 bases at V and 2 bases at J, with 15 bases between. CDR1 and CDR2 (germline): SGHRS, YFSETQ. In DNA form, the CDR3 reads TGCGCCAGCAGACTTATCCCAGGGATCACAGATACGCAGTATTTT. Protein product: CASRLIPGITDTQYF.

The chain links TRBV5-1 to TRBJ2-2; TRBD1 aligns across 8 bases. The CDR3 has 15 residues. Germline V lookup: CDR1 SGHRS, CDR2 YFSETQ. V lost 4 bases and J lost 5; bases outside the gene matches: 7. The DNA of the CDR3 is TGCGCCAGCAGCCCCTGGACAGGGTCTACCGGGGAGCTGTTTTTT. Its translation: CASSPWTGSTGELFF.

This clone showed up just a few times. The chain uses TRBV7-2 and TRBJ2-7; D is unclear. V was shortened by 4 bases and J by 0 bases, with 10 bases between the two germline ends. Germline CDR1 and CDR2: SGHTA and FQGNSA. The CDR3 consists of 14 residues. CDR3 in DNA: TGTGCCAGCAGCTCGCGGATCACCTCCTACGAGCAGTACTTC. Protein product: CASSSRITSYEQYF.

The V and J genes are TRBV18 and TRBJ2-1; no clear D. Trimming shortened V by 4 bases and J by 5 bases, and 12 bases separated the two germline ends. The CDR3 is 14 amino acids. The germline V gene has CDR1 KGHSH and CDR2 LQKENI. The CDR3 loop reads CASSRLGADNEQFF. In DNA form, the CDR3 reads TGTGCCAGCTCACGGCTGGGCGCGGACAATGAGCAGTTCTTC.

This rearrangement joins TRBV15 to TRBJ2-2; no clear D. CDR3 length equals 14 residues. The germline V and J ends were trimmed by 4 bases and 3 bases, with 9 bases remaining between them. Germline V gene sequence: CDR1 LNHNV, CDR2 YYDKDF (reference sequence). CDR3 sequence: CATSKIGYTGELFF. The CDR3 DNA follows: TGTGCCACCAGCAAAATAGGGTACACCGGGGAGCTGTTTTTT.

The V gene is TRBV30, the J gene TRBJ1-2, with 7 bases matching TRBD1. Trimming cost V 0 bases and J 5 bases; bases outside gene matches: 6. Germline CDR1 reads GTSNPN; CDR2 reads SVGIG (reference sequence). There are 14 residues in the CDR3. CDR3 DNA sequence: TGTGCCTGGAGTGTACGAGGGGGCTTTTATGGCTACACCTTC. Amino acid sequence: CAWSVRGGFYGYTF.

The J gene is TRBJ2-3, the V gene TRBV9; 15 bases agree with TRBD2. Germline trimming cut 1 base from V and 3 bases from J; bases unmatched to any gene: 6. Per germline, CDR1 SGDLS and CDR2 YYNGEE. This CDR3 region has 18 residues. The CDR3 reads CASSVRTSGGAGTDTQYF. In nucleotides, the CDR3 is TGTGCCAGCAGCGTACGGACTAGCGGGGGGGCCGGTACAGATACGCAGTATTTT.

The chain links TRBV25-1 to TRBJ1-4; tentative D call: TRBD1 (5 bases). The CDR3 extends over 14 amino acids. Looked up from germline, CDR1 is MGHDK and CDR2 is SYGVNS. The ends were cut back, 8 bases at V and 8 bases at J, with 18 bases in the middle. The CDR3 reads CASDSGTTREKLFF. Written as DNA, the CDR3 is TGTGCCAGCGACTCCGGGACGACGCGGGAAAAACTGTTTTTT.

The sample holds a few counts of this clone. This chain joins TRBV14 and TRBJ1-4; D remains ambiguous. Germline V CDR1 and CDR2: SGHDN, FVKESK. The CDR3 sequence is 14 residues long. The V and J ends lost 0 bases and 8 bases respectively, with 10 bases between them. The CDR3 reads CASSQDFRGEKLFF. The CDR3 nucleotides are TGTGCCAGCAGCCAAGATTTCCGTGGAGAAAAACTGTTTTTT.

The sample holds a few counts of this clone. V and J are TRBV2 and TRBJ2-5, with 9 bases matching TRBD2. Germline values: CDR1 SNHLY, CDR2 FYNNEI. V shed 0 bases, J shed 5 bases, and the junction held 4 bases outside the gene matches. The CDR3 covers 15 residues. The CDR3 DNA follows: TGTGCCAGCAGTGAAGCCCTAGCGGGATGGGAGACCCAGTACTTC. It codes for CASSEALAGWETQYF.

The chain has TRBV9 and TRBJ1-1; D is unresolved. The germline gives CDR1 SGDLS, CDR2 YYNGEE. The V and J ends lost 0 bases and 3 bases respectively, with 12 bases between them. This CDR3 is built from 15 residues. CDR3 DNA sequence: TGTGCCAGCAGCGTAGAACCCCGAACGGACACTGAAGCTTTCTTT. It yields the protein CASSVEPRTDTEAFF. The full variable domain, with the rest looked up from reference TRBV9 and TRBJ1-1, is DSGVTQTPKHLITATGQRVTLRCSPRSGDLSVYWYQQSLDQGLQFLIQYYNGEERAKGNILERFSAQQFPDLHSELNLSSLELGDSALYFCASSVEPRTDTEAFFGQGTRLTVV.

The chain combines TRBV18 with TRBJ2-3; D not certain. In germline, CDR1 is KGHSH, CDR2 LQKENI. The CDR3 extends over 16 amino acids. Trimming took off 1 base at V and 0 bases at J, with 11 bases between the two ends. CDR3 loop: CASSPQITSSTDTQYF. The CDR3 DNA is TGTGCCAGCTCACCACAAATCACGTCTAGCACAGATACGCAGTATTTT.

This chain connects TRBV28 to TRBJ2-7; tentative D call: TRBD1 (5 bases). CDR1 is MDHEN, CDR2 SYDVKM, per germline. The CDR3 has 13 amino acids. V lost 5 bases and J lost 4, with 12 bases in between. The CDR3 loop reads CASSGAKGYEQYV. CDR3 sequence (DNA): TGTGCCAGCAGTGGGGCTAAGGGTTACGAGCAGTACGTC.

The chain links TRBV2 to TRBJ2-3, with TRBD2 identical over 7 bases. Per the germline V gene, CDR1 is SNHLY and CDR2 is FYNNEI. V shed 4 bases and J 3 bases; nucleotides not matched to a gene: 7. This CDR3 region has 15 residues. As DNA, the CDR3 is TGTGCCAGCAGTGTCGCGGGAGTTAGTACAGATACGCAGTATTTT. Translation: CASSVAGVSTDTQYF.

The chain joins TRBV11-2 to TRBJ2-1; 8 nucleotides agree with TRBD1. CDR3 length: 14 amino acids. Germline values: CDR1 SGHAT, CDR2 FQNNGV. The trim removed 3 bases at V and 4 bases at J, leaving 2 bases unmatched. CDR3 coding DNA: TGTGCCAGCAGCTTCTGGACAGGGTACAATGAGCAGTTCTTC. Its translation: CASSFWTGYNEQFF.

CDR3 amino acids: CASSKGGQGPHEQYV. DNA of the CDR3: TGTGCCAGCAGCAAAGGGGGACAGGGACCCCACGAGCAGTACGTC. The rearrangement uses TRBV21-1 and TRBJ2-7; the table assigns TRBD1, which was not confirmed against the DNA. TRBV21-1 is a pseudogene. This CDR3 has 15 residues.

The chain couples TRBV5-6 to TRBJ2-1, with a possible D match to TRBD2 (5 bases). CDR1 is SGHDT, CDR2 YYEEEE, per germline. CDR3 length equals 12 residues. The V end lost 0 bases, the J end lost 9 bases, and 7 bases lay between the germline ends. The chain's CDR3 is CASSLGGFEQFF. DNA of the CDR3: TGTGCCAGCAGCTTGGGAGGGTTTGAGCAGTTCTTC. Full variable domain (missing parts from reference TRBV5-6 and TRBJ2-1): DAGVTQSPTHLIKTRGQQVTLRCSPKSGHDTVSWYQQALGQGPQFIFQYYEEEERQRGNFPDRFSGHQFPNYSSELNVNALLLGDSALYLCASSLGGFEQFFGPGTRLTVL.

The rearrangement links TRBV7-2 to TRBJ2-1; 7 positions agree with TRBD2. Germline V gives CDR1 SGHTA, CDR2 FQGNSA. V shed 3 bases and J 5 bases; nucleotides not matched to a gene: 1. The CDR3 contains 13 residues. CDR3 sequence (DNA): TGTGCCAGCAGCTTGGGGAGGGACAATGAGCAGTTCTTC. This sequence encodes CASSLGRDNEQFF.

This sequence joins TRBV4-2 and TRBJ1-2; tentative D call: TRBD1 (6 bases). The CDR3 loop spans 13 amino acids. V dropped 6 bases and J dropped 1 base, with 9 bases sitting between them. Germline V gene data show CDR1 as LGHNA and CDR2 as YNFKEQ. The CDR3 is CASRTDSNYGYTF. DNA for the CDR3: TGTGCCAGCAGGACGGACAGTAACTATGGCTACACCTTC.

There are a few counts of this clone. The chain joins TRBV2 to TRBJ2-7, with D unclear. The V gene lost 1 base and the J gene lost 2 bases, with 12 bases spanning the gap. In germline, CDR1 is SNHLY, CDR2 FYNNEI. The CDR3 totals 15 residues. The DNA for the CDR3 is TGTGCCAGCAGTGAAGGACTGAGAACGGCCTACGAGCAGTACTTC. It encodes CASSEGLRTAYEQYF.

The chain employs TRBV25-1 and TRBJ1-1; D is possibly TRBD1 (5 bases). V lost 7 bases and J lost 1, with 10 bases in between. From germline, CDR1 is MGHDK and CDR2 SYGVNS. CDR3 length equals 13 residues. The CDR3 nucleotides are TGTGCCAGCACCTTGGGGGAGAACACTGAAGCTTTCTTT. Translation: CASTLGENTEAFF.

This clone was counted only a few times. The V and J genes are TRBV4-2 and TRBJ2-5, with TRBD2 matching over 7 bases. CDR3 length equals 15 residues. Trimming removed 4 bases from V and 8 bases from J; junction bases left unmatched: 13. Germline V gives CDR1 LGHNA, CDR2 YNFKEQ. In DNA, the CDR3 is TGTGCCAGCAGCCCGAATCTAGCGGTCGTTTCTACCCAGTACTTC. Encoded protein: CASSPNLAVVSTQYF.

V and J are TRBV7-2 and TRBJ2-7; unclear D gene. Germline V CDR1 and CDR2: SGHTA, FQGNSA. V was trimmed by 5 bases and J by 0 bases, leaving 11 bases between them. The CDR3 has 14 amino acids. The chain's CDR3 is CASSQRLSSYEQYF. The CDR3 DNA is TGTGCCAGCAGCCAAAGGTTAAGCTCCTACGAGCAGTACTTC.